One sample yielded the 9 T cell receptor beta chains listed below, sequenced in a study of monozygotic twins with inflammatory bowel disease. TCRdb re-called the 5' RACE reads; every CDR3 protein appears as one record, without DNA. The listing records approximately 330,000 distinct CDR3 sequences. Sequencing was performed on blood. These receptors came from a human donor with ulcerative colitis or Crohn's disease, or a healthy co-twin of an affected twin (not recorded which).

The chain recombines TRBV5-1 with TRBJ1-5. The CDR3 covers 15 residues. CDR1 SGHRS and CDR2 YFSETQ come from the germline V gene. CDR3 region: CASSRAGMNNQPQHF.

CDR3 amino acids: CASAAGSGSTDTQYF. V and J are TRBV11-2 and TRBJ2-3; the D gene TCRdb calls, TRBD2, cannot be checked with no DNA. The germline V gene has CDR1 SGHAT and CDR2 FQNNGV. The length of the CDR3 is 15 residues.

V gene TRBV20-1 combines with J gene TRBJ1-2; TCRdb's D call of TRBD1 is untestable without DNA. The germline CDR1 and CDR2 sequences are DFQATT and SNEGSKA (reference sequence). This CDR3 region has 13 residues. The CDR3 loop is CSAPDRVNYGYTF.

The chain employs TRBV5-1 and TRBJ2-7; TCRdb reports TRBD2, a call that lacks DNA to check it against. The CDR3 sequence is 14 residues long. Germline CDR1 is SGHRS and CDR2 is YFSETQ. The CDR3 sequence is CASAAGESFSEQYF.

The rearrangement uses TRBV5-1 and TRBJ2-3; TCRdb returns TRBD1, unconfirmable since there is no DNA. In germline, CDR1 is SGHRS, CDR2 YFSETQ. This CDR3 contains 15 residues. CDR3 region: CASSPSTGRTDTQYF. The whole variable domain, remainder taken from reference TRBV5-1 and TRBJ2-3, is KAGVTQTPRYLIKTRGQQVTLSCSPISGHRSVSWYQQTPGQGLQFLFEYFSETQRNKGNFPGRFSGRQFSNSRSEMNVSTLELGDSALYLCASSPSTGRTDTQYFGPGTRLTVL.

The CDR3 here is CASSTPSGPNQPQHF. This rearrangement joins TRBV19 to TRBJ1-5; with no DNA, the TCRdb D assignment of TRBD1 cannot be verified. Germline V lookup: CDR1 LNHDA, CDR2 SQIVND (reference sequence). The CDR3 length is 15 residues. The full variable domain, in which reference TRBV19 and TRBJ1-5 provide the parts outside the CDR3, is DGGITQSPKYLFRKEGQNVTLSCEQNLNHDAMYWYRQDPGQGLRLIYYSQIVNDFQKGDIAEGYSVSREKKESFPLTVTSAQKNPTAFYLCASSTPSGPNQPQHFGDGTRLSIL.

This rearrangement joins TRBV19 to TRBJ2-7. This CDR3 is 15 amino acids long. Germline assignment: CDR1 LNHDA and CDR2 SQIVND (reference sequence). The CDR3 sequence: CASSMGTTASYEQYF. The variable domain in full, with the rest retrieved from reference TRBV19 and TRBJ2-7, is DGGITQSPKYLFRKEGQNVTLSCEQNLNHDAMYWYRQDPGQGLRLIYYSQIVNDFQKGDIAEGYSVSREKKESFPLTVTSAQKNPTAFYLCASSMGTTASYEQYFGPGTRLTVT.

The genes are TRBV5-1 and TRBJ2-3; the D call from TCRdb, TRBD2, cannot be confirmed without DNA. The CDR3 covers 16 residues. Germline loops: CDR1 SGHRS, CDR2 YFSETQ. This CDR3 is CASSLGTSGTKDTQYF.

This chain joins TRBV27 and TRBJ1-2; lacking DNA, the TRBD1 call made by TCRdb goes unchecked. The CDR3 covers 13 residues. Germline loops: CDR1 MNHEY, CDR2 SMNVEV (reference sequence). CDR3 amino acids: CASRTNREYGYTF.